A selection of T cell receptor beta chains follows, all from one sample in a study of OX40 agonist ivuxolimab in advanced cancers. Libraries were prepared by immunoSEQ multiplex PCR; TCRdb keeps only in-frame clonotypes and omits some of them. The sample has tens of thousands of clones, approximately 81% seen once. Sample: CD4+ or CD8+ T cells sorted from blood, taken in a trial of the OX40 agonist ivuxolimab. The receptor source for this set is an adult with an advanced solid tumor such as melanoma, head and neck, liver or kidney cancer. CDR3s include the opening cysteine and the closing phenylalanine or tryptophan. Fields, in order: CDR3 length, clone size, V gene, D gene, J gene, CDR3 DNA, CDR3 protein. D genes are given only for firm matches. The listing skips clone size in some rows; elsewhere it reads once, few, many or a size class.

>15|.|TRBV7-3|.|TRBJ2-2
TGTGCCAGCAGCTTAAGCCAGGGGCCCGGCGGGGAGCTGTTTTTT
CASSLSQGPGGELFF
>16|.|TRBV4-1|.|TRBJ2-7
TGCGCCAGCAGCCAAGAAAGGACGACCAGAGCCTACGAGCAGTACTTC
CASSQERTTRAYEQYF
>13|once|TRBV7-8|TRBD1|TRBJ1-5
TGTGCCAGCAGCGGACAGGTAGATCAGCCCCAGCATTTT
CASSGQVDQPQHF
>18|.|TRBV4-1|.|TRBJ1-5
TGCGCCAGCAGCCAAGATTGGATACAGCCGACCAAGCGGGGGACCCAGCATTTT
CASSQDWIQPTKRGTQHF
>18|.|TRBV19|TRBD1|TRBJ2-3
TGTGCCAGTAGTACCCCTAGGGGACAGGGGGGTGGCACAGATACGCAGTATTTT
CASSTPRGQGGGTDTQYF
>16|.|TRBV7-9|.|TRBJ1-2
TGTGCCAGCAGCTTAGGCACAGGCTATACTAACTATGGCTACACCTTC
CASSLGTGYTNYGYTF
>14|.|TRBV10-3|TRBD1|TRBJ2-5
TGTGCCATCAGTGCAGGGGACAGTTCAAAAGACCAGTACTTC
CAISAGDSSKDQYF
>15|.|TRBV7-3|TRBD2|TRBJ2-3
TGTGCCAGCAGCCTTCGCGGGGGTAGCACAGATACGCAGTATTTT
CASSLRGGSTDTQYF
>15|.|TRBV18|.|TRBJ1-1
TGTGCCAGCTCACTGACAGAAACTATGAACACTGAAGCTTTCTTT
CASSLTETMNTEAFF
>15|.|TRBV6-5|.|TRBJ2-3
TGTGCCAGCAGTCGCGAGTGGGGAATGACAGATACGCAGTATTTT
CASSREWGMTDTQYF
>14|.|TRBV9|.|TRBJ2-7
TGTGCCAGCAGCGTCGGGCAGGGGAGGGTCGAGCAGTACTTC
CASSVGQGRVEQYF